The rows below give T cell receptor beta chains drawn from one sample of a study of T cells after yellow fever vaccination. TCRdb re-derived calls from the 5' RACE reads in MiXCR, one entry per CDR3 protein. The top ten clones hold approximately 3.3% of a sample with about 340,000 distinct CDR3 sequences, around 12% of them seen once. The source material was CD4+ T cells sorted from PBMCs, sampled 15 days after the yellow fever booster vaccination. These receptors all come from a man between 18 and 35 years old who received the YFV17D yellow fever vaccine. Each CDR3 is given with its conserved first and last residue. The order of the fields is V gene, D gene, J gene, clone size, CDR3 protein, CDR3 DNA. A D gene is named only where the DNA matches it firmly. A row's size may be missing; if present it is once, few, many or a size class.

v_call: TRBV20-1
d_call: TRBD2
j_call: TRBJ2-6
clone_size: few
cdr3_aa: CSAGSSGGLSGANVLTF
cdr3_nt: TGCAGTGCCGGGTCTAGCGGGGGCCTCTCTGGGGCCAACGTCCTGACTTTC

v_call: TRBV4-1
d_call: TRBD1
j_call: TRBJ2-3
clone_size: many
cdr3_aa: CASSLRGTGGGTDTQYF
cdr3_nt: TGCGCCAGCAGCCTACGGGGGACAGGGGGCGGCACAGATACGCAGTATTTT

v_call: TRBV29-1
d_call: TRBD1
j_call: TRBJ1-5
clone_size: -
cdr3_aa: CSVEVGQGQPQHF
cdr3_nt: TGCAGCGTTGAAGTTGGACAGGGTCAGCCCCAGCATTTT

v_call: TRBV15
d_call: TRBD1
j_call: TRBJ2-3
clone_size: few
cdr3_aa: CATGLNRGHADTQYF
cdr3_nt: TGTGCCACGGGCCTTAACAGGGGGCACGCAGATACGCAGTATTTT

v_call: TRBV5-1
d_call: -
j_call: TRBJ1-1
clone_size: few
cdr3_aa: CASSFRMTDNTEAFF
cdr3_nt: TGCGCCAGCAGCTTTAGGATGACAGACAACACTGAAGCTTTCTTT

v_call: TRBV6-6
d_call: -
j_call: TRBJ2-3
clone_size: few
cdr3_aa: CASIETDPSTDTQYF
cdr3_nt: TGTGCCAGCATCGAGACAGATCCTAGCACAGATACGCAGTATTTT

v_call: TRBV7-9
d_call: -
j_call: TRBJ1-4
clone_size: many
cdr3_aa: CASSRGRGEKLFF
cdr3_nt: TGTGCCAGCAGCCGGGGGCGGGGTGAAAAACTGTTTTTT

v_call: TRBV4-3
d_call: TRBD1
j_call: TRBJ1-4
clone_size: many
cdr3_aa: CASSQGDRGEKLFF
cdr3_nt: TGCGCCAGCAGCCAAGGGGACAGGGGTGAAAAACTGTTTTTT

v_call: TRBV11-2
d_call: -
j_call: TRBJ2-6
clone_size: few
cdr3_aa: CASNHPRGGSGANVLTF
cdr3_nt: TGTGCCAGCAACCACCCCCGAGGGGGATCTGGGGCCAACGTCCTGACTTTC

v_call: TRBV2
d_call: TRBD1
j_call: TRBJ2-2
clone_size: few
cdr3_aa: CASIPGTGRTGELFF
cdr3_nt: TGTGCCAGCATCCCCGGGACAGGGAGAACCGGGGAGCTGTTTTTT

v_call: TRBV4-2
d_call: -
j_call: TRBJ2-7
clone_size: few
cdr3_aa: CASSQEKYEQYF
cdr3_nt: TGTGCCAGCAGCCAAGAGAAATACGAGCAGTACTTC

v_call: TRBV7-2
d_call: -
j_call: TRBJ2-5
clone_size: many
cdr3_aa: CASSYTGETQYF
cdr3_nt: TGTGCCAGCAGCTATACCGGGGAGACCCAGTACTTC

v_call: TRBV5-1
d_call: -
j_call: TRBJ2-5
clone_size: many
cdr3_aa: CASSLARSGPQETQYF
cdr3_nt: TGCGCCAGCAGCTTGGCCAGGAGCGGGCCCCAAGAGACCCAGTACTTC

v_call: TRBV20-1
d_call: -
j_call: TRBJ2-7
clone_size: -
cdr3_aa: CSAGRAGYEQYF
cdr3_nt: TGCAGTGCTGGCCGGGCTGGCTACGAGCAGTACTTC

v_call: TRBV7-2
d_call: -
j_call: TRBJ1-3
clone_size: many
cdr3_aa: CASSFYVSGNTIYF
cdr3_nt: TGTGCCAGCAGCTTTTATGTTTCTGGAAACACCATATATTTT

v_call: TRBV12-3/TRBV12-4
d_call: TRBD1
j_call: TRBJ1-5
clone_size: -
cdr3_aa: CASSRWGQGRNQPQHF
cdr3_nt: TGTGCCAGCTCCCGGTGGGGACAGGGTCGCAATCAGCCCCAGCATTTT

v_call: TRBV5-6
d_call: TRBD1
j_call: TRBJ1-2
clone_size: -
cdr3_aa: CASSPPRDRGFRGYTF
cdr3_nt: TGTGCCAGCAGCCCCCCCCGGGACAGGGGTTTTCGCGGCTACACCTTC

v_call: TRBV24-1
d_call: -
j_call: TRBJ1-6
clone_size: -
cdr3_aa: CATSDFSGPLHF
cdr3_nt: TGTGCCACCAGTGATTTTAGTGGACCCCTCCACTTT

v_call: TRBV20-1
d_call: -
j_call: TRBJ2-4
clone_size: few
cdr3_aa: CSASGLAKNIQYF
cdr3_nt: TGCAGTGCTAGTGGGTTGGCCAAAAACATTCAGTACTTC

v_call: TRBV20-1
d_call: TRBD1
j_call: TRBJ2-7
clone_size: -
cdr3_aa: CSAQGQGARYEQYF
cdr3_nt: TGCAGTGCCCAAGGACAGGGGGCTCGATACGAGCAGTACTTC

v_call: TRBV4-2
d_call: TRBD2
j_call: TRBJ2-2
clone_size: many
cdr3_aa: CASRQDRLAGGGELFF
cdr3_nt: TGTGCCAGCAGACAAGATCGACTAGCGGGGGGCGGGGAGCTGTTTTTT

v_call: TRBV6-6
d_call: -
j_call: TRBJ1-6
clone_size: -
cdr3_aa: CASSYSTRHNSPLHF
cdr3_nt: TGTGCCAGCAGTTACTCGACGAGACATAATTCACCCCTCCACTTT

v_call: TRBV6-5
d_call: -
j_call: TRBJ1-4
clone_size: few
cdr3_aa: CASSSTGGARSPKLFF
cdr3_nt: TGTGCCAGCAGTTCCACAGGAGGGGCGCGAAGTCCAAAACTGTTTTTT

v_call: TRBV9
d_call: -
j_call: TRBJ2-5
clone_size: few
cdr3_aa: CASSVVGTAEETQYF
cdr3_nt: TGTGCCAGCAGCGTAGTTGGGACTGCAGAAGAGACCCAGTACTTC

v_call: TRBV12-3/TRBV12-4
d_call: -
j_call: TRBJ1-2
clone_size: -
cdr3_aa: CASTLQGEHGYTF
cdr3_nt: TGTGCCAGCACTCTACAGGGTGAACATGGCTACACCTTC

v_call: TRBV28
d_call: TRBD2
j_call: TRBJ2-1
clone_size: few
cdr3_aa: CASRTTGLAATQFF
cdr3_nt: TGTGCCAGCAGGACCACGGGACTAGCGGCAACACAGTTCTTC

v_call: TRBV7-3
d_call: -
j_call: TRBJ2-3
clone_size: few
cdr3_aa: CASSLSTGEAAQYF
cdr3_nt: TGTGCCAGCAGCTTAAGTACAGGGGAGGCGGCGCAGTATTTT

v_call: TRBV7-2
d_call: TRBD2
j_call: TRBJ2-4
clone_size: few
cdr3_aa: CASSLAGGPSNIQYF
cdr3_nt: TGTGCCAGCAGCCTCGCGGGGGGGCCGTCGAACATTCAGTACTTC

v_call: TRBV12-3/TRBV12-4
d_call: -
j_call: TRBJ2-5
clone_size: many
cdr3_aa: CASSYISETQYF
cdr3_nt: TGTGCCAGCAGTTATATATCGGAGACCCAGTACTTC

v_call: TRBV5-1
d_call: -
j_call: TRBJ2-4
clone_size: many
cdr3_aa: CASSLEGAGFLSNIQYF
cdr3_nt: TGCGCCAGCAGCTTGGAAGGGGCCGGTTTCTTGTCGAACATTCAGTACTTC

v_call: TRBV7-2
d_call: -
j_call: TRBJ1-1
clone_size: few
cdr3_aa: CASSETSSYTEAFF
cdr3_nt: TGTGCCAGCAGCGAAACGTCCAGTTACACTGAAGCTTTCTTT